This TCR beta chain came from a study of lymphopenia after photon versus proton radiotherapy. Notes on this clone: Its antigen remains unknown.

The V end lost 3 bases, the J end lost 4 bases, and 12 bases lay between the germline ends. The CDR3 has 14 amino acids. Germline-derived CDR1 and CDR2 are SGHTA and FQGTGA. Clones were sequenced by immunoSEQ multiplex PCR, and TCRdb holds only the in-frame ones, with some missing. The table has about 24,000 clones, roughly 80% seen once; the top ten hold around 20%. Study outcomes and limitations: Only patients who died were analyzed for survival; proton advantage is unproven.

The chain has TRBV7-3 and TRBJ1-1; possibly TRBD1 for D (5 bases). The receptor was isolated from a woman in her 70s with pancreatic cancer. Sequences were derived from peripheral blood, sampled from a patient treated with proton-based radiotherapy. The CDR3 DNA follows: TGTGCCAGCAGCTTCCAGGGTTCCGGCACTGAAGCTTTCTTT. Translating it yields CASSFQGSGTEAFF.